This record concerns one T cell receptor (beta chain) sequence. The record originates from a study of response to subunit inactivated influenza vaccine. TCRdb called the RT-PCR reads again in MiXCR, with one record for every CDR3 protein. There are roughly 710,000 distinct CDR3 sequences in the sample; about 14% occur only once, and approximately 7.6% lies in the top ten. V dropped 5 bases and J dropped 4; count of bases not matched to a gene: 4. Germline V gives CDR1 SEHNR, CDR2 FQNEAQ (reference sequence). This CDR3 region has 15 residues. This clonotype originated in a man aged 45-60 years who received an inactivated influenza vaccine. The specimen was PBMCs from blood, collected less than 15 days before vaccination. The V call is TRBV7-9, the J call TRBJ2-3; 12 nucleotides align to TRBD2. The CDR3 loop reads CASSRTSGKADTQYF. The CDR3 DNA sequence: TGTGCCAGCAGCCGGACTAGCGGGAAGGCAGATACGCAGTATTTT.